Below, one T cell receptor (beta chain) is given with its context. The antigen remains undetermined. This entry comes from a study of Tregs in tolerant kidney transplant recipients. Germline loops: CDR1 MNHEY, CDR2 SMNVEV (reference sequence). This CDR3 is built from 15 residues. V was pared by 2 bases and J by 4 bases, with 9 bases between. Thawed PBMCs were FACS-sorted into unstimulated CD4+CD25+CD127- regulatory T cells, CD4+CD25- non-regulatory cells, CD4 and CD8 cells. Profiling relied on immunoSEQ multiplex PCR, and the TCRdb table lists in-frame clones only, not all of them. The sample includes some 250,000 clones, 80% to 85% of them seen just once. Whole-study findings and limits: This study did not directly address biological reproducibility.

This TCR was sampled from a human donor in good health. The gene calls are TRBV27 and TRBJ2-6; TRBD2 might be the D (6 bases). The source material was CD4+ T cells from blood. The CDR3 spells CASSLRSGGANVLTF. The CDR3 DNA reads as TGTGCCAGCAGTTTAAGGAGCGGGGGGGCCAACGTCCTGACTTTC. Complete variable domain (other parts from reference TRBV27 and TRBJ2-6): EAQVTQNPRYLITVTGKKLTVTCSQNMNHEYMSWYRQDPGLGLRQIYYSMNVEVTDKGDVPEGYKVSRKEKRNFPLILESPSPNQTSLYFCASSLRSGGANVLTFGAGSRLTVL.